Shown below are 12 T cell receptor beta chains from a single sample sequenced in a study of early T cells in non-severe SARS-CoV-2 infection (dated by TCRdb to about 2021). The library was obtained by 5' RACE. The listed sequencing device is NextSeq 500. TCRdb reworked the public reads: Q25 trimming with fastp, MiXCR clone assembly, productive beta chains retained. Here each entry gathers all rows of one CDR3 protein and keeps the most common genes and DNA. For this sample there are roughly 50,000 distinct CDR3 sequences; 7.5% to 10% appear just once. About 16% of the sample rests with the top ten. Sequencing input: whole blood. These receptors were obtained from an adult who was a healthcare worker with PCR-confirmed SARS-CoV-2 infection or an uninfected control (not recorded which).

This clonotype showed up just a few times. V gene TRBV3-1 combines with J gene TRBJ1-1; 7 nucleotides agree with TRBD1. CDR1 LGHDT and CDR2 YNNKEL come from the germline V gene (reference sequence). The CDR3 runs 16 residues. Losses at the gene ends were 1 base for V and 4 bases for J; bases not matched to a gene: 9. The DNA for the CDR3 is TGTGCCAGCAGCCAAGGACAGGGAGGGAGAGGCACTGAAGCTTTCTTT. Amino acid sequence: CASSQGQGGRGTEAFF.

This clonotype is categorized as medium-sized. The chain recombines TRBV28 with TRBJ2-5; 10 bases align to TRBD2. The ends lost 6 bases at V and 2 bases at J; junction bases unmatched: 3. CDR1 is MDHEN, CDR2 SYDVKM, per germline. The CDR3 runs 14 residues. CDR3 residues: CASRASGSQETQYF. The CDR3 DNA follows: TGTGCCAGCAGGGCTAGCGGGAGTCAAGAGACCCAGTACTTC.

This clonotype came up many times. CDR3 nucleotides: TGTGCCAGCAGCCTGGGACAAAGGGAAACCGGGGAGCTGTTTTTT. It is translated as CASSLGQRETGELFF. The rearrangement links TRBV4-2 to TRBJ2-2; D might be TRBD1 (6 bases). CDR1 and CDR2 (germline): LGHNA, YNFKEQ. Trimming removed 4 bases at V and 5 bases at J, with 14 bases between. This CDR3 has 15 amino acids.

V and J are TRBV12-3 or TRBV12-4 and TRBJ1-5; 10 nucleotides line up with TRBD1. This CDR3 spans 14 amino acids. With 6 bases clipped from V and 4 bases from J, the junction kept 3 bases outside the gene matches. CDR3 DNA sequence: TGTGCCAGCAGGGGGGACAGGGGTAATCAGCCCCAGCATTTT. Amino acids: CASRGDRGNQPQHF.

This sequence joins TRBV29-1 and TRBJ2-1; 10 nucleotides align to TRBD2. CDR1 is SQVTM and CDR2 is ANQGSEA in the germline V gene. CDR3 size: 14 residues. V lost 4 bases to trimming and J lost 9 bases; unmatched junction nucleotides: 9. In nucleotides, the CDR3 is TGCAGCGTTGCGGGTTTAGCGGGAGGAGGTGAGCAGTTCTTC. Translation gives CSVAGLAGGGEQFF.

This clonotype was counted between two and nine times. The chain links TRBV5-1 to TRBJ2-7; weak D call: TRBD2 (6 bases). The CDR3 length is 15 residues. CDR1 is SGHRS, CDR2 YFSETQ, per germline. Trimming shortened V by 4 bases and J by 9 bases, and 23 bases separated the two germline ends. The DNA of the CDR3 is TGCGCCAGCAGCGAAGAGACCGGGAGCTTCCGGGGGCAGTACTTC. Protein product: CASSEETGSFRGQYF.

This clonotype showed up just a few times. This chain connects TRBV20-1 to TRBJ2-7; 7 nucleotides align to TRBD2. CDR1 DFQATT and CDR2 SNEGSKA come from the germline V gene (reference sequence). V was clipped by 4 bases and J by 3 bases; unmatched bases: 9. This CDR3 region has 14 residues. The CDR3 region has the DNA TGCAGTGCTACAATAACGGGACTAAACTACGAGCAGTACTTC. Encoded protein: CSATITGLNYEQYF.

There are many counts of this clonotype. The rearrangement joins TRBV7-2 to TRBJ2-3; no clear D. The V gene's germline CDR1 is SGHTA and CDR2 FQGNSA. Trimming shortened V by 1 base and J by 2 bases, and 10 bases separated the two germline ends. The CDR3 extends over 15 amino acids. This CDR3 reads CASSLDSGYTDTQYF. The CDR3 nucleotides read TGTGCCAGCAGCTTAGACTCCGGATACACAGATACGCAGTATTTT.

This clonotype occurred many times. The genes are TRBV6-5 and TRBJ2-1, with D possibly TRBD2 on 6 matching bases. V was clipped by 2 bases and J by 8 bases, with 13 bases between them. The germline CDR1 and CDR2 sequences are MNHEY and SVGAGI. The CDR3 spans 14 residues. The CDR3 DNA reads as TGTGCCAGCAGTTACGGGCGTAGCGGCCATGAGCAGTTCTTC. Its translation: CASSYGRSGHEQFF.

This clonotype was seen a few times. In DNA, the CDR3 is TGTGCCATCAATCGGGACAGGGCATCCGGGGAGCTGTTTTTT. It specifies CAINRDRASGELFF. The genes are TRBV10-3 and TRBJ2-2; 9 bases are a match to TRBD1. CDR1 and CDR2 from the germline V gene are ENHRY and SYGVKD. J lost 6 bases, V lost 7 bases, and 6 bases had no gene match. CDR3 length: 14 amino acids.

In its sample, this clonotype was seen many times. J is TRBJ1-2 and V is TRBV4-1; maybe TRBD1 (6 bases). The germline V gene has CDR1 MGHRA and CDR2 YSYEKL. The CDR3 runs 15 residues. Trimming took off 0 bases at V and 13 bases at J, with 21 bases between the two ends. The DNA of the CDR3 is TGCGCCAGCAGCCAAGAAGGACAGCCTGTATTGTCTTTCACCTTC. It translates to CASSQEGQPVLSFTF.

This clonotype was detected ten times or more. The CDR3 nucleotides read TGTGCCAGCAGCTTAAACAATGAGCAGTTCTTC. Residues: CASSLNNEQFF. V is TRBV11-2 and J is TRBJ2-1; no clear D gene. The CDR3 contains 11 residues. The V end lost 2 bases, the J end lost 5 bases, and 1 base lay between the germline ends. The V gene's germline CDR1 is SGHAT and CDR2 FQNNGV.